A single TCR beta chain is shown here with its context. TCRdb processed the RT-PCR reads anew with MiXCR; each CDR3 protein has one entry. The profile covers over 130,000 distinct CDR3 sequences, with 30% to 45% appearing a single time and about 50% taken by the ten largest. This CDR3 region has 15 residues. Germline CDR1 reads LGHNA; CDR2 reads YNFKEQ. V was clipped by 3 bases and J by 2 bases, with 12 bases between them. The data were taken from a study of patients and donors after allogeneic stem cell transplantation. The sequence was obtained from a human donor who was either an allogeneic HSCT recipient or a stem cell or donor lymphocyte infusion donor (not recorded which). It is not recorded whose cells these are; they may come from a transplant donor. The source material was blood, either unsorted or a sorted T cell fraction (not recorded which). V gene TRBV4-2 combines with J gene TRBJ2-3; TRBD1 might be the D (7 bases). The CDR3 loop reads CASSQEGAPTDTQYF. The CDR3 DNA sequence: TGTGCCAGCAGCCAGGAGGGGGCACCCACAGATACGCAGTATTTT.